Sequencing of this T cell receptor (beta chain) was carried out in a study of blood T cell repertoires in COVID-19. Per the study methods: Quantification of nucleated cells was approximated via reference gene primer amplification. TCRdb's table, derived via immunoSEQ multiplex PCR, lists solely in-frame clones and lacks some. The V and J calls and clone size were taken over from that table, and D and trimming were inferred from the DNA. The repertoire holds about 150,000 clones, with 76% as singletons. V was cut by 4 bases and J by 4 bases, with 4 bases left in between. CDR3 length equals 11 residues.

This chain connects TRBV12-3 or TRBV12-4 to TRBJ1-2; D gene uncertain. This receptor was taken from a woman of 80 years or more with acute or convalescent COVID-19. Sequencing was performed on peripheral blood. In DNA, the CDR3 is TGTGCCAGCAGTTCCCGCTATGGCTACACCTTC. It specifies CASSSRYGYTF.